One sample yielded the 31 T cell receptor beta chains listed below, sequenced in a study of regulatory T cells in long-lasting Graves disease. Time point of the sample: newly diagnosed GD, antithyroid drugs for less than 3 months. TCR sequences were obtained from RNA taken from PBMCs. The authors built TCR beta libraries using iRepertoire HTBI primers and Arm-PCR of CDR3 regions. TCRdb ran MiXCR on the multiplex PCR reads and lists one entry per CDR3 protein. The sample contains hundreds of thousands of distinct CDR3 sequences, 15% to 20% of which appear only once. The sample was also linked to a second study, of T cells in Graves' hyperthyroidism and ophthalmopathy.

Sequencing was performed on peripheral blood mononuclear cells (PBMCs), taken at new diagnosis, from a patient treated with antithyroid drugs. The receptors originated from a man aged 18 to 30 with Graves disease.

There are a few counts of this clonotype. The genes are TRBV7-9 and TRBJ1-2, with TRBD1 as a possible D gene (5 bases). Germline CDR1 SEHNR, CDR2 FQNEAQ (reference sequence). Trimming took off 5 bases at V and 4 bases at J, with 20 bases between the two ends. This CDR3 spans 16 amino acids. This chain's CDR3 is CASSQILIRASYGYTF. The CDR3 bases are TGTGCCAGCAGCCAAATTCTCATCAGGGCGTCCTATGGCTACACCTTC.

In this sample, this clonotype turned up many times. The V and J genes are TRBV20-1 and TRBJ1-1; no clear D gene. This CDR3 region has 14 residues. V was pared by 2 bases and J by 2 bases, with 12 bases between. Per the germline V gene, CDR1 is DFQATT and CDR2 is SNEGSKA (reference sequence). The CDR3, as DNA: TGCAGTGCTAGATCTGGAAATACTAACACTGAAGCTTTCTTT. This codes for CSARSGNTNTEAFF.

The sample holds many counts of this clonotype. The chain uses TRBV7-9 and TRBJ2-1; D uncertain. The germline V gene encodes CDR1 SEHNR and CDR2 FQNEAQ (reference sequence). The CDR3 runs to 18 residues. With 5 bases removed from V and 0 bases from J, the gap between germline ends came to 20 bases. The CDR3 is CASSVQDLPLSSYNEQFF. The CDR3 nucleotides read TGTGCCAGCAGCGTTCAGGACCTCCCCTTAAGCTCCTACAATGAGCAGTTCTTC.

This clonotype has only a few counts. The V gene is TRBV6-1, the J gene TRBJ2-2; 7 bases line up with TRBD1. Germline V lookup: CDR1 MNHNS, CDR2 SASEGT. The CDR3 extends over 14 amino acids. V lost 6 bases, J lost 6 bases, and 7 bases stayed unmatched. The CDR3 here is CASREQGRPGELFF. The CDR3 bases are TGTGCCAGCAGGGAACAGGGGCGCCCCGGGGAGCTGTTTTTT.

This clonotype was seen more than once but under ten times. The rearrangement uses TRBV9 and TRBJ2-2; the D is unclear. In germline, CDR1 is SGDLS, CDR2 YYNGEE. The V end was cut by 0 bases, the J end by 1 base, with 10 bases between. The CDR3 is 16 residues long. The chain's CDR3 is CASSVDGGGNTGELFF. The CDR3 region has the DNA TGTGCCAGCAGCGTAGATGGTGGCGGGAACACCGGGGAGCTGTTTTTT.

The chain uses TRBV7-8 and TRBJ2-3; tentative D call: TRBD1 (5 bases). Germline V gives CDR1 SGHVS, CDR2 FQNEAQ. The CDR3 covers 14 residues. Trimming removed 2 bases from V and 7 bases from J, with 13 bases in between. The chain's CDR3 is CASSLLDKRHTQYF. The CDR3 DNA reads as TGTGCCAGCAGCTTATTGGACAAGAGGCATACGCAGTATTTT.

This clonotype was seen more than once but under ten times. The rearrangement joins TRBV29-1 to TRBJ2-7; 8 bases are shared with TRBD1. The CDR3 runs to 14 residues. From germline, CDR1 is SQVTM and CDR2 ANQGSEA. After removal of 2 bases from V and 2 bases from J, the junction contained 5 bases not matched to a gene. The CDR3 loop reads CSVENGQGAYEQYF. In nucleotides, the CDR3 is TGCAGCGTTGAAAATGGACAGGGAGCCTACGAGCAGTACTTC.

CDR3 residues: CASSLAEGVGEQFF. CDR3 bases: TGCGCCAGCAGCTTGGCCGAGGGGGTAGGTGAGCAGTTCTTC. The genes are TRBV5-1 and TRBJ2-1, with D maybe TRBD1 (6 bases). The CDR3 consists of 14 residues. CDR1 is SGHRS, CDR2 YFSETQ, per germline. Between the trimmed V and J ends, which lost 0 bases and 9 bases, there was a span of 13 bases.

The chain couples TRBV29-1 to TRBJ2-1; D is possibly TRBD1 or TRBD2 (6 bases each). Germline CDR1 reads SQVTM; CDR2 reads ANQGSEA. Trimming took 4 bases from V and 4 from J, leaving 23 bases between them. CDR3 length: 17 residues. The CDR3 coding sequence is TGCAGCGTTGGGACCGGGGGCGACGGAATTGGTTACAATGAGCAGTTCTTC. Translation gives CSVGTGGDGIGYNEQFF.

At least ten counts were recorded for this clonotype. The CDR3 protein is CASSTTSFNTQYF. For the CDR3, the DNA is TGTGCCAGCAGCACTACTAGTTTTAATACGCAGTATTTT. The chain carries TRBV27 and TRBJ2-3; D perhaps matches TRBD2 (5 bases). V dropped 6 bases and J dropped 7 bases, with 14 bases sitting between them. CDR3 length: 13 amino acids. The germline V gene has CDR1 MNHEY and CDR2 SMNVEV (reference sequence).

Note on this clonotype: One end of the junction fails to match germline, which may point to a read error. CDR3 sequence: CASRPGLAGEEAQYF. The CDR3 bases are TGTGCCAGCAGACCGGGACTAGCGGGGGAAGAGGCCCAGTACTTC. The gene calls are TRBV12-3 or TRBV12-4 and TRBJ2-5, with 14 positions matching TRBD2. The CDR3 length is 15 residues.

This clonotype occurred a few times. The DNA is omitted, as the CDR3 cannot be located on it reliably, and the CDR3 follows TCRdb's listing. The chain employs TRBV12-3 or TRBV12-4 and TRBJ1-3; no check of the table's D call, TRBD1, against the DNA was made. With termini counted, the CDR3 has 15 amino acids. CDR3 region: CASSFFGGPETPYIF.

This clonotype has a count of ten or more. The CDR3 DNA reads as TGCGCCAGCACGATAGGGGGTCCTAGCACAGATACGCAGTATTTT. It is translated as CASTIGGPSTDTQYF. V gene TRBV5-1 combines with J gene TRBJ2-3, with D possibly matching TRBD1 (6 bases). The V gene's germline CDR1 is SGHRS and CDR2 YFSETQ. The CDR3 extends over 15 amino acids. V was trimmed by 6 bases and J by 0 bases, leaving 14 bases between them.

This clonotype was seen a few times. V gene TRBV20-1 combines with J gene TRBJ2-7, with 11 bases lining up with TRBD2. Germline V gives CDR1 DFQATT, CDR2 SNEGSKA (reference sequence). The CDR3 has 16 amino acids. The J segment lost 2 bases and the V segment lost 3 bases, leaving 9 bases of the junction unmatched. CDR3 loop: CSARVYSGRAPYEQYF. CDR3 bases: TGCAGTGCTAGGGTATATAGCGGGAGGGCGCCCTACGAGCAGTACTTC.

The sample holds many counts of this clonotype. The chain has TRBV12-3 or TRBV12-4 and TRBJ2-7; a weak D match, TRBD2 (6 bases). V was pared by 2 bases and J by 7 bases, with 18 bases between. The CDR3 consists of 15 residues. Here the CDR3 DNA reads TGTGCCAGCAGTTTAACGGGACTCCCCCCGGAGGAGCAGTACTTC. It encodes CASSLTGLPPEEQYF.

The rearrangement uses TRBV12-3 or TRBV12-4 and TRBJ1-2; D is unclear. This CDR3 comprises 14 residues. Trimming removed 3 bases from V and 5 bases from J, with 13 bases in between. CDR3 amino acids: CASSFQSFPYGYTF. The CDR3 nucleotides read TGTGCCAGCAGTTTTCAGTCCTTCCCATATGGCTACACCTTC.

Ten or more counts support this clonotype. The V gene is TRBV11-1, the J gene TRBJ2-5; 9 positions agree with TRBD2. The V gene's germline CDR1 is SGHAT and CDR2 FQDESV (reference sequence). V lost 4 bases and J lost 3; bases outside the gene matches: 3. The CDR3 sequence is 14 residues long. Written as DNA, the CDR3 is TGTGCCAGCAGCTGGGGACTAGCAAAAGAGACCCAGTACTTC. Its translation is CASSWGLAKETQYF. Full variable domain (rest looked up from reference TRBV11-1 and TRBJ2-5): EAEVAQSPRYKITEKSQAVAFWCDPISGHATLYWYRQILGQGPELLVQFQDESVVDDSQLPKDRFSAERLKGVDSTLKIQPAELGDSAMYLCASSWGLAKETQYFGPGTRLLVL.

The chain carries TRBV18 and TRBJ1-2, with a possible D match to TRBD1 (6 bases). Germline CDR1 reads KGHSH; CDR2 reads LQKENI. CDR3 length: 13 amino acids. V dropped 3 bases and J dropped 6 bases, with 11 bases sitting between them. CDR3 in DNA: TGTGCCAGCTCACCGGCAGGGGTTAATGGCTACACCTTC. Translated, it gives CASSPAGVNGYTF.

This clonotype appeared a few times. This could be a read error, since a much larger clone is one nucleotide away. J is TRBJ1-5 and V is TRBV15; 7 nucleotides agree with TRBD1. This CDR3 has 16 residues. The V segment lost 3 bases and the J segment 7 bases; nucleotides outside the gene matches: 12. Germline CDR1 is LNHNV and CDR2 is YYDKDF (reference sequence). The CDR3 spells CATSRSEQGGGQPQHF. The CDR3 DNA is TGTGCCACCAGCAGGTCGGAGCAGGGGGGCGGGCAGCCCCAGCATTTT.

This clonotype was seen many times. The chain has TRBV30 and TRBJ1-5; 11 bases match TRBD1. V was pared by 1 base and J by 3 bases, with 8 bases of the junction left unmatched. CDR3 length equals 17 residues. Looked up from germline, CDR1 is GTSNPN and CDR2 is SVGIG (reference sequence). The CDR3 here is CAWSGGQGAFINQPQHF. In DNA, the CDR3 is TGTGCCTGGAGTGGCGGACAGGGGGCTTTCATCAATCAGCCCCAGCATTTT.

V is TRBV20-1 and J is TRBJ1-1; D perhaps matches TRBD1 (5 bases). Germline V CDR1 and CDR2: DFQATT, SNEGSKA (reference sequence). The V end was cut by 3 bases, the J end by 3 bases, with 11 bases between. The CDR3 is 13 residues long. CDR3 sequence: CSARLDRYTEAFF. The DNA of the CDR3 is TGCAGTGCTAGGCTTGACAGATACACTGAAGCTTTCTTT.

The V call is TRBV18, the J call TRBJ2-7; D ambiguous. Looked up from germline, CDR1 is KGHSH and CDR2 is LQKENI. V lost 0 bases to trimming and J lost 0 bases, with 9 bases between them. The CDR3 spans 15 residues. The CDR3 protein is CASSPPGWDSYEQYF. The CDR3 bases are TGTGCCAGCTCACCACCGGGGTGGGACTCCTACGAGCAGTACTTC. Full variable domain (missing parts from reference TRBV18 and TRBJ2-7): NAGVMQNPRHLVRRRGQEARLRCSPMKGHSHVYWYRQLPEEGLKFMVYLQKENIIDESGMPKERFSAEFPKEGPSILRIQQVVRGDSAAYFCASSPPGWDSYEQYFGPGTRLTVT.

This clonotype has a handful of counts. This chain uses TRBV4-1 with TRBJ2-3, with D maybe TRBD2 (5 bases). V gave up 3 bases and J gave up 3 bases, with 7 bases separating them. CDR1 and CDR2 from the germline V gene are MGHRA and YSYEKL. The CDR3 length is 13 residues. The CDR3 DNA follows: TGCGCCAGCAGCCAGGAGGCAACAGATACGCAGTATTTT. Its protein is CASSQEATDTQYF.

This clonotype appeared many times. The chain employs TRBV20-1 and TRBJ2-1; no firm D call. Germline CDR1 and CDR2: DFQATT and SNEGSKA (reference sequence). V was cut by 6 bases and J by 8 bases, with 14 bases left in between. CDR3 length: 12 residues. CDR3: CSAAPSVDEQFF. The CDR3 nucleotides are TGCAGTGCGGCACCGTCGGTCGATGAGCAGTTCTTC.

This clonotype came up once. This could be a read error, since a much larger clone is one nucleotide away. The V and J genes are TRBV2 and TRBJ1-5; 11 bases are a match to TRBD1. The DNA matches TRBJ2-3 better at its end, which makes the J call doubtful. The CDR3 is 14 amino acids. Germline lookup yields CDR1 SNHLY and CDR2 FYNNEI. The CDR3 DNA follows: TGTGCCAGCAGGGCGGACAGGGGGCGCGCCCCCCAGTATTTT. Protein: CASRADRGRAPQYF.

V usage is TRBV9 and J usage is TRBJ1-1; tentatively, D is TRBD1 (6 bases). V dropped 5 bases and J dropped 10 bases, with 21 bases sitting between them. CDR1 is SGDLS, CDR2 YYNGEE, per germline. The CDR3 contains 14 residues. The CDR3 DNA reads as TGTGCCAGCAGTAGCAGGGGTATTGGCGCTGGAGCTTTCTTT. Translating gives CASSSRGIGAGAFF.

This clonotype appeared a few times. V and J are TRBV20-1 and TRBJ1-4; D gene ambiguous. The V and J ends lost 3 bases and 8 bases respectively, with 7 bases between them. The CDR3 loop spans 11 amino acids. In germline, CDR1 is DFQATT, CDR2 SNEGSKA (reference sequence). The CDR3: CSASSGEKLFF. CDR3 DNA sequence: TGCAGTGCTAGTTCCGGGGAAAAACTGTTTTTT.

This clonotype occurred many times. The rearrangement links TRBV10-3 to TRBJ2-7, with D perhaps TRBD2 (7 bases). This CDR3 region has 17 residues. Deletions cut 2 bases from V and 0 bases from J, with 17 bases between. The germline V gene encodes CDR1 ENHRY and CDR2 SYGVKD. The CDR3 nucleotides read TGTGCCATCAGTGAGCTCACGGGGGGCGATGACTCCTACGAGCAGTACTTC. It translates to CAISELTGGDDSYEQYF.

This clonotype was observed a few times. This sequence joins TRBV3-1 and TRBJ1-5, with TRBD1 as a possible D gene (5 bases). Trimming took 4 bases from V and 5 from J, leaving 18 bases between them. Germline V CDR1 and CDR2: LGHDT, YNNKEL (reference sequence). The CDR3 has 16 residues. CDR3 sequence reads: CASSRKSRGEDQPQHF. CDR3 DNA sequence: TGTGCCAGCAGCCGTAAGTCGAGAGGGGAGGATCAGCCCCAGCATTTT.

This clonotype was seen many times. The V gene is TRBV9, the J gene TRBJ2-7; D is perhaps TRBD1 or TRBD2 (5 bases each). This CDR3 spans 15 amino acids. The germline CDR1 and CDR2 sequences are SGDLS and YYNGEE. Trimming removed 3 bases at V and 5 bases at J, with 18 bases between. This chain's CDR3 is CASSAHGTLNHEQYF. CDR3 DNA: TGTGCCAGCAGCGCGCACGGGACCCTTAACCACGAGCAGTACTTC.

This clonotype was observed a handful of times. The rearrangement uses TRBV3-1 and TRBJ2-1; 8 nucleotides match TRBD2. The assigned J gene may be wrong: the sequence end matches TRBJ2-5 better. The length of the CDR3 is 16 residues. CDR1 is LGHDT and CDR2 is YNNKEL in the germline V gene (reference sequence). CDR3 coding DNA: TGTGCCAGCAGCCAAGAGGTACTAGCGGAGAGGGGGACCCAGTACTTC. This translates into CASSQEVLAERGTQYF.